The next 17 T cell receptor beta chains were all read from a single sample in a study of cytomegalovirus exposure and HLA in healthy donors. The PCR ran on 60 Vbeta and 13 Jbeta primers. TCRdb keeps only in-frame clones here, not all; method: immunoSEQ multiplex PCR. The sample comprises 110,000 or so clones, approximately 71% of which are singletons, and around 7.7% rests with the top ten. Material: PBMCs. The receptors stem from a man aged 35 to 55 in good health and CMV-seronegative.

The V gene is TRBV29-1, the J gene TRBJ1-1, with 8 positions matching TRBD1. Per germline, CDR1 SQVTM and CDR2 ANQGSEA. This CDR3 is 11 amino acids long. After removal of 4 bases from V and 11 bases from J, the junction contained 6 bases not matched to a gene. CDR3 amino acids: CSVGGQALAFF. CDR3 coding DNA: TGCAGCGTTGGGGGACAGGCATTGGCTTTCTTT.

The chain has TRBV29-1 and TRBJ2-5, with TRBD1 as a possible D gene (5 bases). The V end was cut by 5 bases, the J end by 2 bases, with 12 bases between. CDR3 length: 13 amino acids. Germline CDR1 is SQVTM and CDR2 is ANQGSEA. CDR3: CSVRTDRQETQYF. CDR3 nucleotides: TGCAGCGTTCGCACCGACAGACAAGAGACCCAGTACTTC.

This clone has more than one count but fewer than ten. The CDR3 nucleotides read TGTGCCAGCAGCCCCAGGGACGGGGAGCTGTTTTTT. This encodes CASSPRDGELFF. The chain couples TRBV7-6 to TRBJ2-2, with D possibly matching TRBD1 (5 bases). The CDR3 extends over 12 amino acids. The V end lost 5 bases, the J end lost 7 bases, and 8 bases lay between the germline ends. Germline V lookup: CDR1 SGHVS, CDR2 FNYEAQ.

The chain recombines TRBV7-2 with TRBJ2-7; 9 bases fit TRBD1. The V and J ends lost 6 bases and 1 base, in that order; junction bases with no gene match: 7. The CDR3 covers 15 residues. Germline loops: CDR1 SGHTA, CDR2 FQGNSA. The CDR3 bases are TGTGCCAGCAGACCCGGAGGACAGGGGTCCTACGAGCAGTACTTC. Protein sequence: CASRPGGQGSYEQYF.

The J gene is TRBJ2-7, the V gene TRBV6-1; 7 bases align to TRBD2. V shed 2 bases and J 6 bases; nucleotides not matched to a gene: 4. CDR1 is MNHNS, CDR2 SASEGT, per germline. The CDR3 runs 13 residues. Here the CDR3 DNA reads TGTGCCAGCAGTGAATGGGAGGGACCCGAGCAGTACTTC. Amino acids: CASSEWEGPEQYF.

The gene calls are TRBV7-9 and TRBJ2-5; TRBD1 agrees at 9 bases. V dropped 6 bases and J dropped 11; count of bases not matched to a gene: 16. The CDR3 has 15 amino acids. From germline, CDR1 is SEHNR and CDR2 FQNEAQ (reference sequence). CDR3 DNA sequence: TGTGCCAGCAGTCCTTTACAGGGGGCAGCCTCAGAGCAGTACTTC. This sequence encodes CASSPLQGAASEQYF.

The V and J genes are TRBV6-5 and TRBJ1-3; D not resolved. Trimming left V 6 bases short and J 1 base short, with 10 bases between. The germline V gene has CDR1 MNHEY and CDR2 SVGAGI. This CDR3 spans 14 amino acids. This CDR3 reads CASSPLRSGNTIYF. CDR3 DNA sequence: TGTGCCAGCAGCCCCCTTCGGTCTGGAAACACCATATATTTT.

The J gene is TRBJ2-7, the V gene TRBV6-6; possible D gene TRBD1, 6 bases. Germline CDR1 MNHNY, CDR2 SVGAGI (reference sequence). The CDR3 has 13 residues. The V end lost 5 bases, the J end lost 3 bases, and 11 bases lay between the germline ends. In DNA, the CDR3 is TGTGCCAGCAGTCGGGACAACCACTACGAGCAGTACTTC. Amino acid sequence: CASSRDNHYEQYF.

The chain uses TRBV6-4 and TRBJ2-1, with 11 positions matching TRBD2. V lost 3 bases to trimming and J lost 3 bases; unmatched junction nucleotides: 4. The CDR3 has 16 amino acids. The germline CDR1 and CDR2 sequences are MRHNA and SNTAGT. The CDR3 here is CASSETGTSGYNEQFF. In nucleotides, the CDR3 is TGTGCCAGCAGTGAAACCGGGACTAGCGGCTACAATGAGCAGTTCTTC.

This chain connects TRBV5-4 to TRBJ2-7; D remains ambiguous. The length of the CDR3 is 16 residues. V was cut by 0 bases and J by 3 bases, with 16 bases left in between. CDR1 SGHNT and CDR2 YYREEE come from the germline V gene (reference sequence). The CDR3 spells CASSLAAGLPGYEQYF. In DNA form, the CDR3 reads TGTGCCAGCAGCTTGGCCGCTGGCTTACCGGGCTACGAGCAGTACTTC.

The chain carries TRBV4-2 and TRBJ1-1; 9 bases align to TRBD1. The V gene end was trimmed by 5 bases and the J gene end by 6 bases; junction bases not matched to a gene: 10. The germline V gene has CDR1 LGHNA and CDR2 YNFKEQ. The CDR3 runs 15 residues. The CDR3 spells CASSSPGQGLAEAFF. As DNA, the CDR3 is TGTGCCAGCAGCTCGCCGGGACAGGGACTAGCTGAAGCTTTCTTT.

The table lists this clone with a few counts. The chain has TRBV7-9 and TRBJ2-1, with no clear D. Germline CDR1 reads SEHNR; CDR2 reads FQNEAQ (reference sequence). CDR3 length equals 14 residues. V was shortened by 2 bases and J by 6 bases, with 11 bases between the two germline ends. CDR3 nucleotide sequence: TGTGCCAGCAGCTTATCGACTCAACTCAATGAGCAGTTCTTC. Translating gives CASSLSTQLNEQFF. Drawing the rest from reference TRBV7-9 and TRBJ2-1, the complete variable domain is DTGVSQNPRHKITKRGQNVTFRCDPISEHNRLYWYRQTLGQGPEFLTYFQNEAQLEKSRLLSDRFSAERPKGSFSTLEIQRTEQGDSAMYLCASSLSTQLNEQFFGPGTRLTVL.

This clone was recorded a few times. The rearrangement links TRBV19 to TRBJ1-5; 11 bases are shared with TRBD1. After removal of 5 bases from V and 2 bases from J, the junction contained 5 bases not matched to a gene. The CDR3 contains 16 residues. Looked up from germline, CDR1 is LNHDA and CDR2 is SQIVND (reference sequence). The CDR3 reads CASSARGQGGNQPQHF. As DNA, the CDR3 is TGTGCCAGTAGTGCGCGGGGACAGGGGGGCAATCAGCCCCAGCATTTT.

The gene calls are TRBV6-6 and TRBJ1-2, with D perhaps matching TRBD1 (5 bases). Germline V CDR1 and CDR2: MNHNY, SVGAGI (reference sequence). This CDR3 region has 15 residues. V was cut by 2 bases and J by 4 bases, with 14 bases left in between. CDR3 in amino acids: CASSYPPQGGYGYTF. CDR3 coding DNA: TGTGCCAGCAGTTACCCGCCCCAGGGCGGCTATGGCTACACCTTC.

The gene calls are TRBV7-3 and TRBJ2-1, with D hard to call. Germline CDR1 is SGHTA and CDR2 is FQGTGA. The CDR3 totals 13 residues. V dropped 2 bases and J dropped 3 bases, with 5 bases sitting between them. The CDR3: CASSLSGYNEQFF. The CDR3 DNA is TGTGCCAGCAGCTTATCGGGCTACAATGAGCAGTTCTTC.

The chain carries TRBV5-4 and TRBJ2-5; 12 positions match TRBD2. J lost 5 bases, V lost 1 base, and 6 bases had no gene match. This CDR3 has 16 residues. From germline, CDR1 is SGHNT and CDR2 YYREEE (reference sequence). CDR3 coding DNA: TGTGCCAGCAGCTTGTGGCTAGCGGGGGGGATCGAGACCCAGTACTTC. It specifies CASSLWLAGGIETQYF.

The chain carries TRBV4-2 and TRBJ2-2; D is unresolved. The V and J ends lost 1 base and 5 bases respectively, with 8 bases between them. The CDR3 runs 14 residues. The germline CDR1 and CDR2 sequences are LGHNA and YNFKEQ. Written as DNA, the CDR3 is TGTGCCAGCAGCCAAGGCGAAACTACCGGGGAGCTGTTTTTT. This encodes CASSQGETTGELFF.